The subject of this entry is one T cell receptor (beta chain). Its antigen is not known. The source of the sample is a study of shared clonotypes between healthy human individuals. Study results and limitations: A handful of donors showed sharing of about 4.6% of naive CD4 clonotypes.

The V segment lost 4 bases and the J segment 2 bases; nucleotides outside the gene matches: 8. This CDR3 contains 15 residues. Germline V lookup: CDR1 LGHNA, CDR2 YSLEER. CD45RO-negative, CCR7-selected cells formed the naive CD8 fraction, which excluded terminally differentiated effector memory CD45RA+ cells. TCRdb's table, derived via immunoSEQ multiplex PCR, lists solely in-frame clones and lacks some. The table records 2 million to 2.5 million clones, roughly 91% of them present only once. The TCR was taken from a man younger than 30 in good health. Some clones in this sample may be carry-over from other donors' samples. The sample comprised naive CD8+ T cells from PBMCs. The chain carries TRBV4-3 and TRBJ2-7; the match to TRBD1 covers 7 bases. For the CDR3, the DNA is TGCGCCAGCAGCCGAGATAGACAGGGCCCCTACGAGCAGTACTTC. Protein sequence: CASSRDRQGPYEQYF.